Listed below are T cell receptor beta chains from one sample, sequenced in a study of blood T cell repertoires in COVID-19. The repertoire was sequenced with immunoSEQ multiplex PCR; TCRdb's copy has only in-frame clones and lacks some. The top ten clones hold about 27% of a sample with 50,000 or so clones, 85% to 90% of them seen once. The sequenced material came from peripheral blood. These receptors originate from a human donor in a cohort sampled during active COVID-19. The CDR3 runs from the conserved cysteine through the conserved F or W. The D gene is left open where the match is weak. A clone size is listed for some rows: how often the clone was seen (once, few, many), or a class if it is expanded.

13	NA	TRBV27	NA	TRBJ2-7	CASSPAPVYEQYF	TGTGCCAGCAGTCCCGCCCCGGTCTACGAGCAGTACTTC
17	once	TRBV5-1	TRBD1	TRBJ1-1	CASSQGRQGDRNTEAFF	TGCGCCAGCAGCCAAGGAAGACAGGGTGACCGGAACACTGAAGCTTTCTTT
14	NA	TRBV5-1	TRBD1	TRBJ1-6	CASSYGQGNSPLHF	TGCGCCAGCAGCTATGGACAGGGTAATTCACCCCTCCACTTT
15	NA	TRBV4-2	NA	TRBJ1-4	CASSAGRATNEKLFF	TGTGCCAGCAGCGCGGGGAGGGCAACTAATGAAAAACTGTTTTTT
17	NA	TRBV3-1/TRBV3-2	NA	TRBJ2-3	CASSQDPRGTSTDTQYF	TGTGCCAGCAGCCAAGATCCGCGAGGTACTAGCACAGATACGCAGTATTTT
17	NA	TRBV27	TRBD2	TRBJ2-3	CASSWLAGGLGSDTQYF	TGTGCCAGCAGTTGGTTAGCGGGGGGCCTGGGATCAGATACGCAGTATTTT
15	NA	TRBV5-1	TRBD2	TRBJ2-3	CASSSSGGGTDTQYF	TGCGCCAGCAGCTCGAGCGGGGGAGGCACAGATACGCAGTATTTT
14	NA	TRBV28	NA	TRBJ1-4	CASRPTETNEKLFF	TGTGCCAGCAGGCCAACAGAGACTAATGAAAAACTGTTTTTT
16	NA	TRBV6-1	TRBD2	TRBJ2-2	CASSEAGGRNTGELFF	TGTGCCAGCAGTGAAGCGGGCGGGAGAAACACCGGGGAGCTGTTTTTT
15	NA	TRBV19	NA	TRBJ1-5	CASSMGQGGNQPQHF	TGTGCCAGTAGTATGGGGCAGGGTGGCAATCAGCCCCAGCATTTT
15	NA	TRBV6-2/TRBV6-3	TRBD1	TRBJ1-3	CASSPRGLSGNTIYF	TGTGCCAGCAGCCCCAGGGGGCTCTCTGGAAACACCATATATTTT
16	NA	TRBV5-1	TRBD1	TRBJ2-1	CASSQGQGFPYNEQFF	TGCGCCAGCAGCCAGGGACAGGGGTTTCCCTACAATGAGCAGTTCTTC
17	NA	TRBV30	TRBD2	TRBJ2-5	CAWSSGLAGGGIETQYF	TGTGCCTGGAGTTCAGGACTAGCGGGGGGGGGCATAGAGACCCAGTACTTC
17	NA	TRBV5-4	TRBD2	TRBJ2-3	CASIKGGSSGSTDTQYF	TGTGCCAGCATCAAGGGAGGGAGTAGCGGTAGCACAGATACGCAGTATTTT
15	NA	TRBV6-4	TRBD2	TRBJ2-1	CASSAEGGPGNEQFF	TGTGCCAGCAGTGCAGAGGGAGGGCCGGGCAATGAGCAGTTCTTC
15	NA	TRBV7-2	NA	TRBJ2-4	CASSLERDVKNIQYF	TGTGCCAGCAGCTTAGAACGGGATGTCAAAAACATTCAGTACTTC
14	NA	TRBV6-2/TRBV6-3	NA	TRBJ1-1	CASSLMDRNTEAFF	TGTGCCAGCAGTTTAATGGACAGGAACACTGAAGCTTTCTTT
13	NA	TRBV24-1	TRBD1	TRBJ1-2	CATSDRGQHGYTF	TGTGCCACCAGTGATCGGGGACAGCATGGCTACACCTTC
13	NA	TRBV28	TRBD1	TRBJ1-3	CASRGTGPSTIYF	TGTGCCAGCAGGGGGACAGGCCCGAGCACCATATATTTT
15	NA	TRBV18	NA	TRBJ1-1	CASSPRDSPNTEAFF	TGTGCCAGCTCACCACGTGACAGTCCCAACACTGAAGCTTTCTTT
13	few	TRBV7-3	NA	TRBJ2-2	CASSLGSTGELFF	TGTGCCAGCAGCTTAGGGAGCACCGGGGAGCTGTTTTTT